This TCR beta chain was found in a study of T cells in Graves' hyperthyroidism and ophthalmopathy. Broader study findings: From stable hyperthyroidism, ophthalmopathy was set apart by a 13 V-J model. Model predictions of ophthalmopathy came a median around 6.5 months before onset.

Germline V lookup: CDR1 ENHRY, CDR2 SYGVKD. The V gene lost 2 bases and the J gene lost 5 bases, with 12 bases spanning the gap. This CDR3 has 14 residues. Amplification targeted TCR beta CDR3 regions from RNA transcripts. First-round RT-PCR with HTBI primers amplified the TCR CDR3 region. Each CDR3 protein is one row after TCRdb ran MiXCR on the multiplex PCR reads. The sample has approximately 510,000 distinct CDR3 sequences, 46% seen once; the top ten hold about 43%. As to this clonotype: Antigen: not known.

Sequencing was performed on peripheral blood or thyroid tissue (not recorded which). V and J are TRBV10-3 and TRBJ1-1; perhaps TRBD1 as D (5 bases). This receptor was identified in an adult woman with Graves' disease, either hyperthyroidism or ophthalmopathy (not recorded which). The CDR3 nucleotides are TGTGCCATCAGTGAGCGGGGAGGGGATACTGAAGCTTTCTTT. Its translation: CAISERGGDTEAFF.